This is a list of T cell receptor beta chains from one sample in a study of blood T cell repertoires in COVID-19. Using immunoSEQ multiplex PCR, the repertoire was profiled, and TCRdb retains in-frame clones only, with some absent. The data hold some 300,000 clones, with about 90% observed a single time. Sample: peripheral blood. The source is a woman in her 50s with COVID-19, enrolled during active disease. CDR3s include the opening cysteine and the closing phenylalanine or tryptophan. A D gene is named only where the DNA matches it firmly. The size of a clone is reported for some rows only, either as once, few or many, or as a class for expanded clones.

clone size	D gene	V gene	J gene	CDR3 protein	CDR3 DNA
few	NA	TRBV3-1/TRBV3-2	TRBJ2-7	CASSRGGDEQYF	TGTGCCAGCAGCCGAGGAGGGGACGAGCAGTACTTC
NA	NA	TRBV19	TRBJ1-1	CASSIESGIANTEAFF	TGTGCCAGTAGTATTGAATCAGGGATCGCGAACACTGAAGCTTTCTTT
once	NA	TRBV6-5	TRBJ1-3	CASSQKQGNTIYF	TGTGCCAGCAGTCAAAAACAGGGAAACACCATATATTTT
NA	TRBD1	TRBV19	TRBJ1-4	CATNARTGTEKLFF	TGTGCCACTAACGCAAGGACAGGGACGGAAAAACTGTTTTTT
NA	NA	TRBV6-2/TRBV6-3	TRBJ1-3	CASSKLDSSSGNTIYF	TGTGCCAGCAGTAAACTGGACAGCAGCTCTGGAAACACCATATATTTT
NA	NA	TRBV27	TRBJ1-1	CASSKPPGVEAFF	TGTGCCAGCAGTAAACCCCCAGGGGTCGAAGCTTTCTTT
NA	NA	TRBV4-3	TRBJ2-1	CASSLVVPPLAYNEQFF	TGCGCCAGCAGCCTAGTGGTCCCTCCTTTGGCCTACAATGAGCAGTTCTTC
NA	TRBD2	TRBV11-3	TRBJ2-7	CASSSSGLAATEQYF	TGTGCCAGCAGCTCCTCGGGACTAGCGGCAACGGAGCAGTACTTC
NA	TRBD1	TRBV18	TRBJ1-1	CASSPISGTGGIEAFF	TGTGCCAGCTCACCCATTTCCGGGACAGGGGGCATAGAAGCTTTCTTT
NA	NA	TRBV19	TRBJ1-1	CASSNPGTENTEAFF	TGTGCCAGTTCAAACCCCGGCACAGAGAACACTGAAGCTTTCTTT
NA	NA	TRBV4-1	TRBJ2-3	CASSQSRTASTDTQYF	TGCGCCAGCAGCCAAAGCAGGACAGCTAGCACAGATACGCAGTATTTT
NA	TRBD2	TRBV2	TRBJ2-3	CASRNTPGLVSDTQYF	TGTGCCAGCAGAAATACTCCGGGACTAGTTTCAGATACGCAGTATTTT
NA	TRBD2	TRBV5-6	TRBJ2-5	CASSLLGEGETQYF	TGTGCCAGCAGCTTGCTTGGGGAGGGAGAGACCCAGTACTTC
NA	TRBD2	TRBV6-5	TRBJ2-1	CASSYLGTSGREEQFF	TGTGCCAGCAGTTACTTGGGGACTAGCGGGAGGGAGGAGCAGTTCTTC
NA	TRBD1	TRBV28	TRBJ1-1	CASSSGGQGGRNTEAFF	TGTGCCAGCAGTTCAGGAGGACAGGGGGGCAGGAACACTGAAGCTTTCTTT
few	TRBD1	TRBV4-1	TRBJ2-7	CASSQERDRGYEQYF	TGCGCCAGCAGCCAAGAAAGGGACAGGGGTTACGAGCAGTACTTC
NA	NA	TRBV12-3/TRBV12-4	TRBJ1-4	CASSRQSIEKLFF	TGTGCCAGTAGTCGACAGTCAATTGAAAAACTGTTTTTT
NA	NA	TRBV6-4	TRBJ1-6	CASSEQAYYNSPLHF	TGTGCCAGCAGTGAACAGGCTTACTATAATTCACCCCTCCACTTT
NA	TRBD1	TRBV6-1	TRBJ1-5	CASSPGTGSNQPQHF	TGTGCCAGCTCCCCCGGGACAGGCAGCAATCAGCCCCAGCATTTT
NA	TRBD2	TRBV18	TRBJ2-3	CASSPSASGRTDTQYF	TGTGCCAGCTCACCATCGGCTAGCGGGAGGACAGATACGCAGTATTTT
NA	NA	TRBV7-2	TRBJ2-1	CASSLRYNEQFF	TGTGCCAGCAGCCTCAGGTACAATGAGCAGTTCTTC
NA	NA	TRBV29-1	TRBJ2-1	CSVDSGVRKFF	TGCAGCGTTGATTCCGGAGTTAGGAAGTTCTTC
NA	NA	TRBV29-1	TRBJ2-7	CSVAGGHPGSYEQYF	TGCAGCGTTGCTGGGGGACACCCAGGGTCTTACGAGCAGTACTTC
NA	TRBD1	TRBV4-1	TRBJ1-5	CASRAVGQGNNQPQHF	TGCGCCAGCAGGGCCGTAGGACAGGGAAATAATCAGCCCCAGCATTTT
NA	NA	TRBV2	TRBJ2-1	CASSERAYTYNEQFF	TGTGCCAGCAGTGAAAGAGCCTATACTTACAATGAGCAGTTCTTC
NA	NA	TRBV5-4	TRBJ1-1	CASSLAKQGRPEAFF	TGTGCCAGCAGCTTGGCCAAGCAGGGGCGGCCTGAAGCTTTCTTT
NA	NA	TRBV30	TRBJ1-1	CAWSPSSRVTEAFF	TGTGCCTGGAGTCCCTCTTCCAGGGTCACTGAAGCTTTCTTT
once	NA	TRBV6-5	TRBJ1-1	CASTKGVNTEAFF	TGTGCCAGCACCAAGGGGGTAAACACTGAAGCTTTCTTT
NA	TRBD1	TRBV19	TRBJ2-3	CASSIRGTGNTDTQYF	TGTGCCAGTAGTATACGTGGGACAGGGAACACAGATACGCAGTATTTT
NA	NA	TRBV7-6	TRBJ2-3	CASRQGDTQYF	TGTGCCAGCCGCCAGGGAGATACGCAGTATTTT
NA	TRBD1	TRBV19	TRBJ1-5	CATLGQLSNQPQHF	TGTGCCACCCTGGGACAGCTTAGCAATCAGCCCCAGCATTTT
once	NA	TRBV19	TRBJ2-5	CASMQWETQYF	TGTGCCAGTATGCAGTGGGAGACCCAGTACTTC
NA	NA	TRBV5-1	TRBJ1-2	CASSLDPRQANYGYTF	TGCGCCAGCAGCTTGGATCCGCGACAAGCTAACTATGGCTACACCTTC
once	TRBD1	TRBV24-1	TRBJ2-5	CATSDTDRGGETQYF	TGTGCCACCAGTGATACAGACAGGGGCGGGGAGACCCAGTACTTC
NA	TRBD2	TRBV5-1	TRBJ2-5	CASSSTGGGSETQYF	TGCGCCAGCAGCAGCACGGGGGGAGGTTCAGAGACCCAGTACTTC
once	TRBD2	TRBV2	TRBJ2-1	CASLRTSGSANNEQFF	TGTGCCAGCCTACGGACTAGCGGAAGTGCTAACAATGAGCAGTTCTTC